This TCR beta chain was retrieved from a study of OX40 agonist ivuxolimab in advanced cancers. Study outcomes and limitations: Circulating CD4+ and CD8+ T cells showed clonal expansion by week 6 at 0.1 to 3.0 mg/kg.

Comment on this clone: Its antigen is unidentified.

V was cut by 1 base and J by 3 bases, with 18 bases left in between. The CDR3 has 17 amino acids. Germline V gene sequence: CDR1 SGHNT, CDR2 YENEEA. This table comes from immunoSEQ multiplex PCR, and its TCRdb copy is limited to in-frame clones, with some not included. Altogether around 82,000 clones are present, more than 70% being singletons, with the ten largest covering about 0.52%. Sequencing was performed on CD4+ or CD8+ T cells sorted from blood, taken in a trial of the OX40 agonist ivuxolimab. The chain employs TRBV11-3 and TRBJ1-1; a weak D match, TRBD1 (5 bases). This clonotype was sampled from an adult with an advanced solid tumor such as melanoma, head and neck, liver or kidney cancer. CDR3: CASSLGSSSGGDTEAFF. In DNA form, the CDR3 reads TGTGCCAGCAGCTTAGGGTCCTCCTCTGGGGGAGACACTGAAGCTTTCTTT.